Included here is one T cell receptor (beta chain) sequence, with context. V was trimmed by 1 base and J by 3 bases, leaving 6 bases between them. CDR3 length: 13 amino acids. Per the germline V gene, CDR1 is SGHDN and CDR2 is FVKESK. Everyone who took part was roughly 18 to 89 years old, and they came from about 25 US areas. The assay was immunoSEQ multiplex PCR, and TCRdb's table has in-frame clones only and misses some. The data contain some 400,000 clones, roughly 86% of them singletons. The record originates from a study of blood T cell repertoires in COVID-19. Study summary: Italy, Spain and the United States were the sources of the convalescent and acute COVID-19 samples. Sources were T cells, B-cell-depleted T cells, or PBMCs; the material itself was cDNA or gDNA.

This receptor was identified in a man younger than 45 who had recovered from COVID-19. Sequenced input: PBMCs or T cells enriched from blood (not recorded which). The V call is TRBV14, the J call TRBJ1-1; TRBD1 might be the D (6 bases). CDR3 loop: CASSQGGHTEAFF. CDR3 nucleotides: TGTGCCAGCAGCCAAGGGGGGCACACTGAAGCTTTCTTT. The entire variable domain, with the rest obtained from reference TRBV14 and TRBJ1-1, is as follows: EAGVTQFPSHSVIEKGQTVTLRCDPISGHDNLYWYRRVMGKEIKFLLHFVKESKQDESGMPNNRFLAERTGGTYSTLKVQPAELEDSGVYFCASSQGGHTEAFFGQGTRLTVV.